These 20 T cell receptor beta chains came from one sample sequenced in a study of beta chain features in type 1 diabetes. Study-level results: Among all four CD4+ subsets, Type 1 diabetes patients had TCRB CDR3s that were moderately but significantly shorter.

For these receptors, no antigen is known. As every portion of the isolated RNA was reverse transcribed, the sequencing read expressed TCRB transcripts. Here immunoSEQ multiplex PCR was the method, and the copy in TCRdb shows in-frame clones only, minus some. Here the sample spans hundreds of thousands of clones, about 12% being singletons. Sample: naive CD4+ T cells from blood. The receptors come from a woman under 30 with type 1 diabetes.

Only a few counts were recorded for this clone. The chain recombines TRBV5-1 with TRBJ2-1; D is ambiguous. The CDR3 extends over 14 amino acids. Germline CDR1 and CDR2: SGHRS and YFSETQ. The V gene lost 0 bases and the J gene lost 8 bases, with 12 bases spanning the gap. The CDR3 reads CASSLGALQDEQFF. The CDR3 DNA follows: TGCGCCAGCAGCTTGGGGGCCCTTCAGGATGAGCAGTTCTTC.

This clone was recorded a few times. The chain combines TRBV9 with TRBJ2-2; a weak D match, TRBD1 (5 bases). CDR3 length: 16 amino acids. Trimming took 0 bases from V and 2 from J, leaving 11 bases between them. In germline, CDR1 is SGDLS, CDR2 YYNGEE. CDR3 sequence: CASSVVSWGNTGELFF. As DNA, the CDR3 is TGTGCCAGCAGCGTAGTATCGTGGGGCAACACCGGGGAGCTGTTTTTT.

This clone has just a few counts. V and J are TRBV10-3 and TRBJ2-3; the D is unclear. CDR3 size: 15 residues. Between the trimmed V and J ends, which lost 0 bases and 0 bases, there was a span of 7 bases. In germline, CDR1 is ENHRY, CDR2 SYGVKD. Here the CDR3 DNA reads TGTGCCATCAGTGAGTCGACCGGGAGCACAGATACGCAGTATTTT. It specifies CAISESTGSTDTQYF.

This clone showed up just a few times. V usage is TRBV7-3 and J usage is TRBJ2-5; D possibly corresponds to TRBD2 (5 bases). V was pared by 2 bases and J by 5 bases, with 18 bases between. Per germline, CDR1 SGHTA and CDR2 FQGTGA. The length of the CDR3 is 16 residues. The CDR3: CASSLGLRSPGETQYF. CDR3 coding DNA: TGTGCCAGCAGCTTAGGCTTAAGGAGTCCGGGGGAGACCCAGTACTTC.

This clone was observed a handful of times. This rearrangement joins TRBV7-9 to TRBJ2-2; D is ambiguous. The CDR3 has 14 amino acids. Trimming stripped 5 bases from V and 0 bases from J, with 7 bases between. Germline lookup yields CDR1 SEHNR and CDR2 FQNEAQ (reference sequence). CDR3 sequence: CASSLPPNTGELFF. In DNA, the CDR3 is TGTGCCAGCAGCCTCCCCCCGAACACCGGGGAGCTGTTTTTT.

J is TRBJ2-1 and V is TRBV5-1; 9 bases align to TRBD2. J gave up 12 bases and V 0 bases, and 4 bases lay outside the gene matches. Per the germline V gene, CDR1 is SGHRS and CDR2 is YFSETQ. The CDR3 runs to 13 residues. This chain's CDR3 is CASSLGGRAAQFF. In DNA, the CDR3 is TGCGCCAGCAGCTTGGGCGGGAGGGCCGCGCAGTTCTTC.

This clone appeared a few times. The chain employs TRBV19 and TRBJ1-5; weak D call: TRBD1 (6 bases). Per the germline V gene, CDR1 is LNHDA and CDR2 is SQIVND (reference sequence). The CDR3 has 14 residues. V was trimmed by 3 bases and J by 7 bases, leaving 13 bases between them. The CDR3 sequence is CASSISRGGQPQHF. The CDR3 region has the DNA TGTGCCAGTAGTATCTCCAGGGGCGGACAGCCCCAGCATTTT.

This clone was seen a handful of times. The gene calls are TRBV28 and TRBJ2-7; D ambiguous. Germline V gives CDR1 MDHEN, CDR2 SYDVKM. The V end was cut by 6 bases, the J end by 0 bases, with 15 bases between. The CDR3 is made up of 15 amino acids. The CDR3 here is CASRPPYSHSYEQYF. The DNA of the CDR3 is TGTGCCAGCAGACCCCCCTACTCGCACTCCTACGAGCAGTACTTC.

This clone has only a few counts. The rearrangement uses TRBV2 and TRBJ2-7, with a possible D match to TRBD1 (6 bases). V lost 5 bases and J 4 bases, leaving 9 bases between the germline ends. The CDR3 runs to 12 residues. Germline CDR1 and CDR2: SNHLY and FYNNEI. DNA for the CDR3: TGTGCCAGCAGTAAACAGGGATACGAGCAGTACTTC. Amino acids: CASSKQGYEQYF. Using reference TRBV2 and TRBJ2-7 for the parts outside the CDR3, the full variable domain is EPEVTQTPSHQVTQMGQEVILRCVPISNHLYFYWYRQILGQKVEFLVSFYNNEISEKSEIFDDQFSVERPDGSNFTLKIRSTKLEDSAMYFCASSKQGYEQYFGPGTRLTVT.

This sequence joins TRBV6-6 and TRBJ2-7; 10 nucleotides agree with TRBD1. The CDR3 consists of 14 residues. Trimming removed 2 bases from V and 9 bases from J; junction bases left unmatched: 7. Germline V gene data show CDR1 as MNHNY and CDR2 as SVGAGI (reference sequence). As DNA, the CDR3 is TGTGCCAGCAGTTACAGGGTCGGACAGGGGGGGCAGTACTTC. As protein: CASSYRVGQGGQYF.

This clone has a handful of counts. CDR3 protein: CAWSSLPGNEQFF. The DNA of the CDR3 is TGTGCCTGGAGTTCATTGCCGGGGAATGAGCAGTTCTTC. This rearrangement joins TRBV30 to TRBJ2-1, with D possibly matching TRBD2 (5 bases). The V gene's germline CDR1 is GTSNPN and CDR2 SVGIG (reference sequence). With 2 bases removed from V and 7 bases from J, the gap between germline ends came to 12 bases. The length of the CDR3 is 13 residues.

This clone was recorded a few times. This rearrangement joins TRBV25-1 to TRBJ1-2; no definite D call. V lost 5 bases, J lost 4 bases, and 14 bases lay in between. The V gene's germline CDR1 is MGHDK and CDR2 SYGVNS. This CDR3 is 14 amino acids long. The CDR3: CASSSTAAIYGYTF. Here the CDR3 DNA reads TGTGCCAGCAGTTCTACAGCCGCCATCTATGGCTACACCTTC.

This sequence joins TRBV23-1 and TRBJ2-3; 7 nucleotides line up with TRBD2. TRBV23-1 is given ORF status, its function remaining uncertain. J gave up 4 bases and V 8 bases, and 9 bases lay outside the gene matches. The CDR3 has 14 residues. DNA for the CDR3: TGCGCCAGCGGGGGAGGGAGCGTCCCAGATACGCAGTATTTT. Protein sequence: CASGGGSVPDTQYF.

About this clone itself: At one of its ends the junction is not consistent with the germline gene, which may arise from a read error. Other DNA sequences in the same sample also yield this CDR3. The chain is built from TRBV7-7 and TRBJ2-5, with D possibly being TRBD1 (6 bases). Per germline, CDR1 SSHAT and CDR2 FNYEAQ (reference sequence). The CDR3 sequence is 13 residues long. Here the CDR3 DNA reads TGTGCTAGCAGCCCCGACAGGCAAGAGACCCAGTACTTC. The encoded protein is CASSPDRQETQYF.

The chain is built from TRBV4-3 and TRBJ1-2; the D gene is possibly TRBD1 (6 bases). The germline V gene has CDR1 LGHNA and CDR2 YSLEER. V lost 2 bases to trimming and J lost 3 bases, with 10 bases between them. There are 14 residues in the CDR3. The DNA for the CDR3 is TGCGCCAGCAGCCAATCCTACAGGGACTATGGCTACACCTTC. This codes for CASSQSYRDYGYTF.

The J gene is TRBJ2-3, the V gene TRBV5-8; 8 bases are a match to TRBD2. CDR3 length equals 16 residues. Germline CDR1 is SGHTS and CDR2 is YDEGEE. V shed 0 bases, J shed 2 bases, and the junction held 5 bases outside the gene matches. The CDR3 nucleotides are TGTGCCAGCAGCTTGGGCGGGGGGCCCCTCACAGATACGCAGTATTTT. Translated, it gives CASSLGGGPLTDTQYF.

In this sample, this clone turned up a few times. Additional DNA sequences in this sample encode the identical CDR3. CDR3 in DNA: TGTGCCTGGAGTCGCCAGGGGGGAGAGACCCAGTACTTC. Its translation is CAWSRQGGETQYF. The rearrangement uses TRBV30 and TRBJ2-5; tentative D call: TRBD1 (7 bases). The V gene lost 2 bases and the J gene lost 4 bases, with 11 bases spanning the gap. The CDR3 consists of 13 residues. Germline V CDR1 and CDR2: GTSNPN, SVGIG (reference sequence).

This chain joins TRBV5-4 and TRBJ1-5; D is perhaps TRBD1 (5 bases). V was clipped by 4 bases and J by 1 base, with 9 bases between them. CDR1 is SGHNT, CDR2 YYREEE, per germline (reference sequence). The CDR3 sequence is 14 residues long. The CDR3 here is CASSAGPSNQPQHF. DNA of the CDR3: TGTGCCAGCAGCGCGGGGCCGAGCAATCAGCCCCAGCATTTT.

The V gene is TRBV7-2, the J gene TRBJ2-5; TRBD2 matches 8 bases. Trimming at V came to 1 base and at J to 9 bases, leaving 7 bases not matched to a gene. Germline CDR1 reads SGHTA; CDR2 reads FQGNSA. This CDR3 contains 14 residues. For the CDR3, the DNA is TGTGCCAGCAGCTTAGACCGGGGGGGCAGGGCCCAGTACTTC. Translated, it gives CASSLDRGGRAQYF.

This clone was picked up a small number of times. This chain uses TRBV6-5 with TRBJ2-7; TRBD2 agrees at 7 bases. The germline V gene encodes CDR1 MNHEY and CDR2 SVGAGI. The CDR3 extends over 14 amino acids. With 4 bases clipped from V and 6 bases from J, the junction kept 9 bases outside the gene matches. In DNA, the CDR3 is TGTGCCAGCAGTTCCCGGGAGGCATCTCTCGAGCAGTACTTC. Translating gives CASSSREASLEQYF.